This is a list of T cell receptor beta chains from one sample in a study of T-cell memory formation after mild COVID-19. TCRdb reprocessed the 5' RACE reads via MiXCR and lists one record per CDR3 protein. Of 110,000 or so distinct CDR3 sequences listed, approximately 21% are singletons. The sample consisted of PBMCs or a T cell subset sorted from them (not recorded which). Source of these receptors: a man aged 18 to 30 who had mild COVID-19 (a few samples of this study predate the infection). Cell type and time point are not known. CDR3s include the opening cysteine and the closing phenylalanine or tryptophan. A D gene is named only where the DNA matches it firmly. Clone size is stated in some rows and not others, as once, few, many or a class when expanded.

d_call: TRBD2
j_call: TRBJ2-5
clone_size: NA
v_call: TRBV10-3
cdr3_nt: TGTGCCATCAGTGAGCCGGGGAGGGAAGAGACCCAGTACTTC
cdr3_aa: CAISEPGREETQYF

d_call: TRBD2
j_call: TRBJ2-5
clone_size: few
v_call: TRBV7-8
cdr3_nt: TGTGCCAGCAGCTTACGACTAGCGGGGGGGAACCAAGAGACCCAGTACTTC
cdr3_aa: CASSLRLAGGNQETQYF

d_call: NA
j_call: TRBJ2-3
clone_size: once
v_call: TRBV7-2
cdr3_nt: TGTGCCAGCAGCGGGGCCCTGGATACGCAGTATTTT
cdr3_aa: CASSGALDTQYF

d_call: NA
j_call: TRBJ1-2
clone_size: NA
v_call: TRBV19
cdr3_nt: TGTGCCAGTAGTAGAGTAGAACCACCCTATGGCTACACCTTC
cdr3_aa: CASSRVEPPYGYTF

d_call: NA
j_call: TRBJ2-3
clone_size: many
v_call: TRBV6-4
cdr3_nt: TGTGCCAGCAGTGACAGGGAGACAGATACGCAGTATTTT
cdr3_aa: CASSDRETDTQYF

d_call: TRBD2
j_call: TRBJ2-1
clone_size: NA
v_call: TRBV4-1
cdr3_nt: TGCGCCAGCAGCGCGCGACTAGCGGGGGGACCGCTCAATGAGCAGTTCTTC
cdr3_aa: CASSARLAGGPLNEQFF

d_call: NA
j_call: TRBJ1-5
clone_size: NA
v_call: TRBV12-3/TRBV12-4
cdr3_nt: TGTGCCAGCAGCCTAGGATTGTGGCAGCCCCAGCATTTT
cdr3_aa: CASSLGLWQPQHF

d_call: NA
j_call: TRBJ1-6
clone_size: NA
v_call: TRBV6-2/TRBV6-3
cdr3_nt: TGTGCCAGCAGTGGGACATGGTTCCACTTT
cdr3_aa: CASSGTWFHF

d_call: NA
j_call: TRBJ1-5
clone_size: few
v_call: TRBV6-2/TRBV6-3
cdr3_nt: TGTGCCAGCAGTCGGGGACGGAGCAGCAATCAGCCCCAGCATTTT
cdr3_aa: CASSRGRSSNQPQHF

d_call: TRBD2
j_call: TRBJ2-1
clone_size: NA
v_call: TRBV27
cdr3_nt: TGTGCCAGCAGCCCTTACGGGGGGGCCATCGGGATGAATGAGCAGTTCTTC
cdr3_aa: CASSPYGGAIGMNEQFF

d_call: NA
j_call: TRBJ2-1
clone_size: NA
v_call: TRBV14
cdr3_nt: TGTGCCAGCAGCCAAGCATCCAGGGACAATGAGCAGTTCTTC
cdr3_aa: CASSQASRDNEQFF

d_call: TRBD2
j_call: TRBJ2-1
clone_size: NA
v_call: TRBV4-1
cdr3_nt: TGCGCCAGCAGCCGAAGTACGGGACTAGGCAATGAGCAGTTCTTC
cdr3_aa: CASSRSTGLGNEQFF

d_call: NA
j_call: TRBJ2-2
clone_size: NA
v_call: TRBV7-9
cdr3_nt: TGTGCCAGCAGCTTTACTTCCGGGGAGCTGTTTTTT
cdr3_aa: CASSFTSGELFF

d_call: TRBD2
j_call: TRBJ2-3
clone_size: once
v_call: TRBV5-1
cdr3_nt: TGCGCCAGCAGCGCGAGAAGCGGGGGGAGCACAGATACGCAGTATTTT
cdr3_aa: CASSARSGGSTDTQYF

d_call: TRBD1
j_call: TRBJ2-7
clone_size: few
v_call: TRBV15
cdr3_nt: TGTGCCACCAAGGGCGGACAGGGAGATTCCCCCTACGAGCAGTACTTC
cdr3_aa: CATKGGQGDSPYEQYF

d_call: TRBD1
j_call: TRBJ2-1
clone_size: few
v_call: TRBV6-2/TRBV6-3
cdr3_nt: TGTGCCAGCAGTTACCCGGGGACAGGCCGAGGGGAGCAGTTCTTC
cdr3_aa: CASSYPGTGRGEQFF

d_call: TRBD1
j_call: TRBJ2-2
clone_size: NA
v_call: TRBV14
cdr3_nt: TGTGCCAGCAGCCAAGGCCAGGGGGCGTGGACCGGGGAGCTGTTTTTT
cdr3_aa: CASSQGQGAWTGELFF

d_call: NA
j_call: TRBJ2-3
clone_size: few
v_call: TRBV20-1
cdr3_nt: TGCAGTGCTAAGGGGGGCTGGAAAGATACGCAGTATTTT
cdr3_aa: CSAKGGWKDTQYF

d_call: NA
j_call: TRBJ1-1
clone_size: few
v_call: TRBV9
cdr3_nt: TGTGCCAGCAGCGCCCGCGGGGACACTGAAGCTTTCTTT
cdr3_aa: CASSARGDTEAFF

d_call: TRBD1
j_call: TRBJ2-5
clone_size: many
v_call: TRBV7-9
cdr3_nt: TGTGCCAGCAGTTGGCCGACAGGGGGAGAGACCCAGTACTTC
cdr3_aa: CASSWPTGGETQYF

d_call: NA
j_call: TRBJ2-1
clone_size: few
v_call: TRBV4-2
cdr3_nt: TGTGCCAGCAGCCAAGATAGGAGGGGGGTCGATGAGCAGTTCTTC
cdr3_aa: CASSQDRRGVDEQFF

d_call: TRBD1
j_call: TRBJ2-1
clone_size: NA
v_call: TRBV12-3/TRBV12-4
cdr3_nt: TGTGCCAGCAGCCAAGGGCTAGAGGGGGCGTCGGAGCAGTTCTTC
cdr3_aa: CASSQGLEGASEQFF

d_call: NA
j_call: TRBJ1-1
clone_size: few
v_call: TRBV11-1
cdr3_nt: TGTGCCAGCAGCTTACACACGGACTTGAACACTGAAGCTTTCTTT
cdr3_aa: CASSLHTDLNTEAFF

d_call: NA
j_call: TRBJ1-2
clone_size: few
v_call: TRBV25-1
cdr3_nt: TGTGCCAGCAGTGAATATCATAACTATGGCTACACCTTC
cdr3_aa: CASSEYHNYGYTF

d_call: TRBD1
j_call: TRBJ1-1
clone_size: NA
v_call: TRBV7-7
cdr3_nt: TGTGCCAGCAGTTCCAACCCGGGACAGGGGAAGAACACTGAAGCTTTCTTT
cdr3_aa: CASSSNPGQGKNTEAFF

d_call: NA
j_call: TRBJ2-4
clone_size: NA
v_call: TRBV7-2
cdr3_nt: TGTGCCAGCAGCTTAGCAGGGCAGGCTGCCAAAAACATTCAGTACTTC
cdr3_aa: CASSLAGQAAKNIQYF

d_call: NA
j_call: TRBJ1-1
clone_size: few
v_call: TRBV11-2
cdr3_nt: TGTGCCAGCAATACCGCGGATAACACTGAAGCTTTCTTT
cdr3_aa: CASNTADNTEAFF

d_call: NA
j_call: TRBJ1-5
clone_size: NA
v_call: TRBV19
cdr3_nt: TGTGCCAGTAGTATGAATGGGGGCCGTCATAGCAATCAGCCCCAGCATTTT
cdr3_aa: CASSMNGGRHSNQPQHF

d_call: NA
j_call: TRBJ2-2
clone_size: NA
v_call: TRBV6-5
cdr3_nt: TGTGCCAGCAGTAAGGGGACACTGAACACCGGGGAGCTGTTTTTT
cdr3_aa: CASSKGTLNTGELFF

d_call: TRBD1
j_call: TRBJ2-7
clone_size: NA
v_call: TRBV6-2/TRBV6-3
cdr3_nt: TGTGCCAGCAGCCACCGGGACAGGGCATACGAGCAGTACTTC
cdr3_aa: CASSHRDRAYEQYF

d_call: NA
j_call: TRBJ2-1
clone_size: few
v_call: TRBV7-8
cdr3_nt: TGTGCCAGCTGGGACAAAGAGGACAGATACAATGAGCAGTTCTTC
cdr3_aa: CASWDKEDRYNEQFF

d_call: TRBD2
j_call: TRBJ2-1
clone_size: NA
v_call: TRBV6-2/TRBV6-3
cdr3_nt: TGTGCCAGCAGTTGGAATAGGAAAGCGGGGGGGCACTACAATGAGCAGTTCTTC
cdr3_aa: CASSWNRKAGGHYNEQFF

d_call: NA
j_call: TRBJ2-4
clone_size: few
v_call: TRBV20-1
cdr3_nt: TGCAGTGCGTATCTTCGGACCGGAAACATTCAGTACTTC
cdr3_aa: CSAYLRTGNIQYF